This T cell receptor beta chain is from a study of molecular identifiers for immune sequencing clone quantification. Germline assignment: CDR1 SNHLY and CDR2 FYNNEI. Trimming removed 9 bases at V and 5 bases at J, with 19 bases between. CDR3 length: 14 residues. This clonotype was detected ten times or more. TCRdb reprocessed the PCR reads via MiXCR and lists one record per CDR3 protein. The sample contains about 640,000 distinct CDR3 sequences, about 20% of which appear only once. The sequenced sample consisted of naive CD8+ T cells from blood, with Jurkat cell RNA spiked in. Stated subset: FACS-sorted CD8+CD4-CCR7+CD45RA+ naive T cells. The clonotype comes from a human donor in good health. Some libraries in this study had Jurkat cell RNA spiked in. The chain recombines TRBV2 with TRBJ1-1; possible D gene TRBD1, 6 bases. As DNA, the CDR3 is TGTGCCAGGGAGGGGGGGGGCGAGGGTACTGAAGCTTTCTTT. It specifies CAREGGGEGTEAFF.